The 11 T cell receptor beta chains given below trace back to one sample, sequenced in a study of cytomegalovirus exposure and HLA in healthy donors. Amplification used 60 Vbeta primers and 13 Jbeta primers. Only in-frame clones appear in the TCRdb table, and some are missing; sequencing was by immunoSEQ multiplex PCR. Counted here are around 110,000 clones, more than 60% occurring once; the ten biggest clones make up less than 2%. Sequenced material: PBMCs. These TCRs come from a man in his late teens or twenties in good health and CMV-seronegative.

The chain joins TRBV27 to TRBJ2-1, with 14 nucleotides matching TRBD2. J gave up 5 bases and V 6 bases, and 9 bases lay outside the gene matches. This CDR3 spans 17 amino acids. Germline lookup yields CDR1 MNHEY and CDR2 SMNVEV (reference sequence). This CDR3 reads CASSLRLAGGKNNEQFF. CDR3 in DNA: TGTGCCAGCAGCCTCAGACTAGCGGGGGGGAAGAACAATGAGCAGTTCTTC.

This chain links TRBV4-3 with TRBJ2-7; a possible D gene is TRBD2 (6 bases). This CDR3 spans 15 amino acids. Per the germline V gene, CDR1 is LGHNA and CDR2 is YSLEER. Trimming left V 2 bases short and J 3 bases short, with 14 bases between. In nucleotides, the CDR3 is TGCGCCAGCAGCCAATCCGGGACTGGGGTCTACGAGCAGTACTTC. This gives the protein CASSQSGTGVYEQYF.

CDR3 loop: CASSQEWTATYEKLFF. CDR3 in DNA: TGCGCCAGCAGCCAAGAATGGACAGCAACGTATGAAAAACTGTTTTTT. This chain connects TRBV4-3 to TRBJ1-4, with D perhaps TRBD1 (6 bases). The germline CDR1 and CDR2 sequences are LGHNA and YSLEER. CDR3 length: 16 residues. V was shortened by 0 bases and J by 6 bases, with 14 bases between the two germline ends.

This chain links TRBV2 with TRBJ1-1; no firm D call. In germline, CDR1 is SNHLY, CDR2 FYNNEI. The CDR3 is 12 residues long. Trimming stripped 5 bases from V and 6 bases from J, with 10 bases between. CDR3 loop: CASSSGNPEAFF. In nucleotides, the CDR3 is TGTGCCAGCAGTTCAGGTAACCCTGAAGCTTTCTTT.

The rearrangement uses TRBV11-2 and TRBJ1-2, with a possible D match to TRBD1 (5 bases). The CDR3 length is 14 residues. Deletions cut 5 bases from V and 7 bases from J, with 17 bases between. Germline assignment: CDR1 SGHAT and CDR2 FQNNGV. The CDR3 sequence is CASSRPAGLSGYTF. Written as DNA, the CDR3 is TGTGCCAGCAGCCGGCCGGCAGGGTTGAGTGGCTACACCTTC.

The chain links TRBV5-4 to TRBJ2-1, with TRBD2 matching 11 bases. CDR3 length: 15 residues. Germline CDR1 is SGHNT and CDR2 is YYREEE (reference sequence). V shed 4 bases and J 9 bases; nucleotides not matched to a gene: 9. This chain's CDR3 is CASSISVAGGSEQFF. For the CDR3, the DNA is TGTGCCAGCAGCATATCGGTAGCGGGGGGGAGTGAGCAGTTCTTC.

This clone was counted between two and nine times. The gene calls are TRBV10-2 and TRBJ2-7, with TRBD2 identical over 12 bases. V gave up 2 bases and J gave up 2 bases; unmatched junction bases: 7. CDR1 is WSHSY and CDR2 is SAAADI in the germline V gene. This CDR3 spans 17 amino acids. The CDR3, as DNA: TGCGCCAGCAGTGAGCCCCAGGGACTAGCGGGCACCTACGAGCAGTACTTC. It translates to CASSEPQGLAGTYEQYF.

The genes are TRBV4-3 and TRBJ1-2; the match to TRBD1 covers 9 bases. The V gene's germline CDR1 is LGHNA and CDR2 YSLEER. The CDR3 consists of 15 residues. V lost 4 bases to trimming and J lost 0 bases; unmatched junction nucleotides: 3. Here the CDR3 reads CASSPTGGSNYGYTF. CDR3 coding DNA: TGCGCCAGCAGCCCCACAGGGGGCTCTAACTATGGCTACACCTTC.

The CDR3 region has the DNA TGTGCCAGCAGTGAGGACGGGAAACTTTTTGGCTACACCTTC. Translation gives CASSEDGKLFGYTF. The chain carries TRBV28 and TRBJ1-2; D call uncertain. V dropped 5 bases and J dropped 7 bases, with 17 bases sitting between them. From germline, CDR1 is MDHEN and CDR2 SYDVKM. The CDR3 length is 14 residues.

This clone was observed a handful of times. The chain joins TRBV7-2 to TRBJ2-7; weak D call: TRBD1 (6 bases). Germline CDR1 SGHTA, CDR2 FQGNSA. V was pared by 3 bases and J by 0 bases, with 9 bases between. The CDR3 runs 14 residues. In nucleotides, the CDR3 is TGTGCCAGCAGCTTCTCAGGGGCCTCCTACGAGCAGTACTTC. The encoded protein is CASSFSGASYEQYF.

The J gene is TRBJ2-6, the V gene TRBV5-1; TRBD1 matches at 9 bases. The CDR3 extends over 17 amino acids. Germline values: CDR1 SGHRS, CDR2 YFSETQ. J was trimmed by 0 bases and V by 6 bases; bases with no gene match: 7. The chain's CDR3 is CASTKRTGDSGANVLTF. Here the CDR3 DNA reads TGCGCCAGCACCAAGCGGACAGGGGACTCTGGGGCCAACGTCCTGACTTTC.